The rows below give T cell receptor beta chains drawn from one sample of a study of beta chain features in type 1 diabetes. Only in-frame clones appear in the TCRdb table, and some are missing; sequencing was by immunoSEQ multiplex PCR. The sample contains under 400,000 clones, around 15% of which appear only once. What was sequenced was central memory CD4+ T cells from blood. The origin of the receptors is a man aged 25-45 years in good health. Both conserved end residues are part of each CDR3. The D gene is left open where the match is weak. Part of the rows lack a size; the others show once, few, many or a class for expanded clones.

D gene: -
J gene: TRBJ1-6
V gene: TRBV2
clone size: -
CDR3 DNA: TGTGCCAGCATTAGGACAGCCAGTAGTAATTCACCCCTCCACTTT
CDR3 protein: CASIRTASSNSPLHF

D gene: TRBD1
J gene: TRBJ2-7
V gene: TRBV7-9
clone size: few
CDR3 DNA: TGTGCCAGCAGCTTAGATGGGACAGGGGCCCACGAGCAGTACTTC
CDR3 protein: CASSLDGTGAHEQYF

D gene: TRBD1
J gene: TRBJ2-3
V gene: TRBV10-3
clone size: few
CDR3 DNA: TGTGCCATCAGTGTTACAGGGGGCGAGGGCACAGATACGCAGTATTTT
CDR3 protein: CAISVTGGEGTDTQYF

D gene: TRBD1
J gene: TRBJ1-1
V gene: TRBV6-6
clone size: -
CDR3 DNA: TGTGCCAGCAGTGCGGACAGGGACACTGAAGCTTTCTTT
CDR3 protein: CASSADRDTEAFF

D gene: -
J gene: TRBJ2-7
V gene: TRBV15
clone size: -
CDR3 DNA: TGTGCCACCAGCAAACAGGATAGGTCCTACGAGCAGTACTTC
CDR3 protein: CATSKQDRSYEQYF

D gene: -
J gene: TRBJ2-7
V gene: TRBV20-1
clone size: few
CDR3 DNA: TGCAGTGCTAGAGAGGGCTATAAGCAGTACTTC
CDR3 protein: CSAREGYKQYF

D gene: -
J gene: TRBJ2-4
V gene: TRBV9
clone size: -
CDR3 DNA: TGTGCCAGCAGCGTAGAGGGGAACCGGATGGACATTCAGTACTTC
CDR3 protein: CASSVEGNRMDIQYF

D gene: TRBD2
J gene: TRBJ2-3
V gene: TRBV10-3
clone size: -
CDR3 DNA: TGTGCCATCAGGCCTAGCGGGGGTATAGATACGCAGTATTTT
CDR3 protein: CAIRPSGGIDTQYF

D gene: -
J gene: TRBJ1-3
V gene: TRBV25-1
clone size: few
CDR3 DNA: TGTGCCAGCACCGATTCGGGGCACTCTGGAAACACCATATATTTT
CDR3 protein: CASTDSGHSGNTIYF

D gene: TRBD1
J gene: TRBJ1-4
V gene: TRBV30
clone size: -
CDR3 DNA: TGTGCCTGGACTGGACAGGGAGGTGAAAAACTGTTTTTT
CDR3 protein: CAWTGQGGEKLFF

D gene: -
J gene: TRBJ2-3
V gene: TRBV27
clone size: -
CDR3 DNA: TGTGCCAGCAGTCCGGGACTCTTCACAGATACGCAGTATTTT
CDR3 protein: CASSPGLFTDTQYF

D gene: -
J gene: TRBJ1-6
V gene: TRBV4-3
clone size: -
CDR3 DNA: TGCGCCAATACAGATGTCGACTTT
CDR3 protein: CANTDVDF

D gene: TRBD2
J gene: TRBJ2-1
V gene: TRBV7-7
clone size: few
CDR3 DNA: TGTGCTAGCAGCTTAGGAGGTCCGGGACTAGCGGGAGTAATGGGGAAGAATGAGCAGTTCTTC
CDR3 protein: CASSLGGPGLAGVMGKNEQFF

D gene: -
J gene: TRBJ2-1
V gene: TRBV20-1
clone size: few
CDR3 DNA: TGCAGTGCTAGTCGGGGGAAGCAGTTCTTC
CDR3 protein: CSASRGKQFF

D gene: -
J gene: TRBJ2-4
V gene: TRBV6-5
clone size: -
CDR3 DNA: TGTGCCAGCAGTTACTCGTCACGGGGAGCCAAAAACATTCAGTACTTC
CDR3 protein: CASSYSSRGAKNIQYF

D gene: -
J gene: TRBJ2-1
V gene: TRBV9
clone size: -
CDR3 DNA: TGTGCCAGCAGCACCTCATTCCCCGGTGAGCAATTCTTC
CDR3 protein: CASSTSFPGEQFF

D gene: TRBD1
J gene: TRBJ2-5
V gene: TRBV7-9
clone size: few
CDR3 DNA: TGTGCCAGCAGCCCTGACGACAGGGGGCTCTTAGAGACCCAGTACTTC
CDR3 protein: CASSPDDRGLLETQYF

D gene: -
J gene: TRBJ1-5
V gene: TRBV19
clone size: -
CDR3 DNA: TGTGCCAGCGCAACGACAGTTAGCAATCAGCCCCAGCATTTT
CDR3 protein: CASATTVSNQPQHF

D gene: -
J gene: TRBJ2-3
V gene: TRBV29-1
clone size: few
CDR3 DNA: TGCAGCGTTGACCGCAGGCGAGTCCTAAGCACAGATACGCAGTATTTT
CDR3 protein: CSVDRRRVLSTDTQYF

D gene: TRBD1
J gene: TRBJ2-5
V gene: TRBV12-5
clone size: -
CDR3 DNA: TGTGCTAGTGGTTTGCCCCACGGACAGGGCGGAAAGACCCAGTACTTC
CDR3 protein: CASGLPHGQGGKTQYF

D gene: -
J gene: TRBJ2-1
V gene: TRBV11-3
clone size: -
CDR3 DNA: TGTGCCAGCAGTTCTTCTGGGGGGATACATGAGCAGTTCTTC
CDR3 protein: CASSSSGGIHEQFF

D gene: TRBD1
J gene: TRBJ1-1
V gene: TRBV6-6
clone size: -
CDR3 DNA: TGTGCCAGCACTTTGGACAGGAATGAGAGAGCTTTCTTT
CDR3 protein: CASTLDRNERAFF

D gene: -
J gene: TRBJ2-7
V gene: TRBV7-9
clone size: -
CDR3 DNA: TGTGCCAGCAGCTCTCCCCCGGAGGTCCAGGAGCAGTACTTC
CDR3 protein: CASSSPPEVQEQYF

D gene: TRBD2
J gene: TRBJ2-1
V gene: TRBV25-1
clone size: few
CDR3 DNA: TGTGCCAGCAGTGTCCACGGGGGGGCCGCTGAGCAGTTCTTC
CDR3 protein: CASSVHGGAAEQFF

D gene: -
J gene: TRBJ1-5
V gene: TRBV28
clone size: few
CDR3 DNA: TGTGCCAGCAGTTTAACCCCAGCCAATCAGCCCCAGCATTTT
CDR3 protein: CASSLTPANQPQHF

D gene: TRBD1
J gene: TRBJ1-2
V gene: TRBV19
clone size: few
CDR3 DNA: TGTGCCAGTACACCCTCGACAGGGACTAACTATGGCTACACCTTC
CDR3 protein: CASTPSTGTNYGYTF

D gene: TRBD2
J gene: TRBJ2-1
V gene: TRBV5-1
clone size: -
CDR3 DNA: TGCGCCAGCAGCTTGGCGGGAGGGCGTTTCTACAATGAGCAGTTCTTC
CDR3 protein: CASSLAGGRFYNEQFF

D gene: TRBD1
J gene: TRBJ2-1
V gene: TRBV6-1
clone size: -
CDR3 DNA: TGTGCCAGCAGTGAACACTATGGTTGGGGACAGGGGGTTAATGAGCAGTTCTTC
CDR3 protein: CASSEHYGWGQGVNEQFF

D gene: -
J gene: TRBJ2-4
V gene: TRBV19
clone size: few
CDR3 DNA: TGTGCCAGTAGTACTCAGACCAGCCTGGGTTTAGGAAACATTCAGTACTTC
CDR3 protein: CASSTQTSLGLGNIQYF

D gene: -
J gene: TRBJ1-6
V gene: TRBV5-1
clone size: few
CDR3 DNA: TGCGCCAGCACTCTAGACGGGCCGAGCTCCTATAATTCACCCCTCCACTTT
CDR3 protein: CASTLDGPSSYNSPLHF

D gene: -
J gene: TRBJ2-5
V gene: TRBV15
clone size: few
CDR3 DNA: TGTGCCACCAGCTTTGAAGAGACCCAGTACTTC
CDR3 protein: CATSFEETQYF

D gene: -
J gene: TRBJ2-1
V gene: TRBV5-1
clone size: -
CDR3 DNA: TGCGCCAGCGTGGCTGGTGACGTCTACAATGAGCAGTTCTTC
CDR3 protein: CASVAGDVYNEQFF

D gene: TRBD2
J gene: TRBJ2-6
V gene: TRBV19
clone size: few
CDR3 DNA: TGTGCCAGTAGGCGGACTAGCGGCTCCTCTGGGGCCAACGTCCTGACTTTC
CDR3 protein: CASRRTSGSSGANVLTF

D gene: -
J gene: TRBJ1-4
V gene: TRBV18
clone size: -
CDR3 DNA: TGTGCCAGCTCAACCACTACAGGGAATACTAATGAAAAACTGTTTTTT
CDR3 protein: CASSTTTGNTNEKLFF

D gene: -
J gene: TRBJ2-6
V gene: TRBV27
clone size: -
CDR3 DNA: TGTGCCAGCAGTTTGAGGGGTCAGGTCTCTGGGGCCAACGTCCTGACTTTC
CDR3 protein: CASSLRGQVSGANVLTF

D gene: TRBD1
J gene: TRBJ2-5
V gene: TRBV18
clone size: -
CDR3 DNA: TGTGCCAGCTCACCGAAACAACAGGGGTTTACCCAAGAGACCCAGTACTTC
CDR3 protein: CASSPKQQGFTQETQYF

D gene: -
J gene: TRBJ2-2
V gene: TRBV15
clone size: -
CDR3 DNA: TGTGCCACCAGCAGACCTCGCGGGGAGCTGTTTTTT
CDR3 protein: CATSRPRGELFF

D gene: -
J gene: TRBJ1-4
V gene: TRBV7-2
clone size: -
CDR3 DNA: TGTGCCAGCAGCCCGGACAGCGGCGAAAAACTGTTTTTT
CDR3 protein: CASSPDSGEKLFF

D gene: -
J gene: TRBJ1-5
V gene: TRBV7-2
clone size: few
CDR3 DNA: TGTGCCAGCAGCAGAGAAAGGACGGACAATCAGCCCCAGCATTTT
CDR3 protein: CASSRERTDNQPQHF

D gene: -
J gene: TRBJ1-6
V gene: TRBV14
clone size: few
CDR3 DNA: TGTGCCAGCAGCGGCCAGAGGGGGTCGTCACCCCTCCACTTT
CDR3 protein: CASSGQRGSSPLHF

D gene: -
J gene: TRBJ2-2
V gene: TRBV2
clone size: few
CDR3 DNA: TGTGCCGGCGGCGCGAACACCGGGGAGCTGTTTTTT
CDR3 protein: CAGGANTGELFF

D gene: -
J gene: TRBJ2-7
V gene: TRBV7-9
clone size: -
CDR3 DNA: TGTGCCAGCAGCGGTGGACGGTTCTACGAGCAGTACTTC
CDR3 protein: CASSGGRFYEQYF

D gene: -
J gene: TRBJ2-4
V gene: TRBV5-1
clone size: few
CDR3 DNA: TGCGCCAGCAGCTTGGAAGGAAGGGGAAACATTCAGTACTTC
CDR3 protein: CASSLEGRGNIQYF

D gene: -
J gene: TRBJ1-2
V gene: TRBV5-4
clone size: few
CDR3 DNA: TGTGCCAGCAGCTTGGAAGCCGGGATTAACTATGGCTACACCTTC
CDR3 protein: CASSLEAGINYGYTF